A single sample gave rise to the 16 T cell receptor beta chains below, sequenced in a study of Ad26.COV2.S vaccination and SARS-CoV-2 variants. Only in-frame clones appear in the TCRdb table, and some are missing; sequencing was by immunoSEQ multiplex PCR. The sample carries some 350,000 clones, about 90% recorded once. Material: peripheral blood, obtained after recovery from COVID-19. All receptors come from a human donor who had recovered from COVID-19.

The chain combines TRBV7-2 with TRBJ1-1, with 9 bases that match TRBD1. V gave up 6 bases and J gave up 5 bases; unmatched junction bases: 13. The germline gives CDR1 SGHTA, CDR2 FQGNSA. This CDR3 is 16 amino acids long. Here the CDR3 DNA reads TGTGCCAGCAGGCCCCCAGCCCACAGGGGGCTGACTGAAGCTTTCTTT. It encodes CASRPPAHRGLTEAFF.

The gene calls are TRBV7-2 and TRBJ1-4; tentative D call: TRBD1 (6 bases). CDR3 size: 18 residues. V was pared by 5 bases and J by 0 bases, with 19 bases between. Germline CDR1 SGHTA, CDR2 FQGNSA. DNA of the CDR3: TGTGCCAGCAGCACCCGGGGGCGACGGCCATCAACTAATGAAAAACTGTTTTTT. It specifies CASSTRGRRPSTNEKLFF.

CDR3 loop: CASSLGGFRTGSYEQYF. For the CDR3, the DNA is TGTGCCAGCAGCCTTGGTGGATTTCGGACAGGGTCCTACGAGCAGTACTTC. The chain uses TRBV5-4 and TRBJ2-7; 8 bases map to TRBD1. The CDR3 runs 17 residues. CDR1 and CDR2 from the germline V gene are SGHNT and YYREEE (reference sequence). V shed 4 bases, J shed 1 base, and the junction held 13 bases outside the gene matches.

V is TRBV3-1 (or the pseudogene TRBV3-2) and J is TRBJ2-3; D gene uncertain. In germline, CDR1 is LGHDT, CDR2 YNNKEL (reference sequence). V was cut by 1 base and J by 0 bases, with 8 bases left in between. This CDR3 region has 15 residues. This CDR3 reads CASSQVTPSTDTQYF. The CDR3 DNA follows: TGTGCCAGCAGCCAAGTCACACCCAGCACAGATACGCAGTATTTT.

The J gene is TRBJ2-5, the V gene TRBV3-1 (or the pseudogene TRBV3-2); 8 positions match TRBD1. V lost 4 bases, J lost 4 bases, and 5 bases stayed unmatched. The V gene's germline CDR1 is LGHDT and CDR2 YNNKEL (reference sequence). This CDR3 comprises 14 residues. The CDR3 here is CASSPRQGRETQYF. The CDR3 region has the DNA TGTGCCAGCAGCCCCCGACAGGGGAGAGAGACCCAGTACTTC.

The chain combines TRBV5-5 with TRBJ1-4, with TRBD1 matching 12 bases. The CDR3 sequence is 17 residues long. V shed 6 bases and J 4 bases; nucleotides not matched to a gene: 10. In germline, CDR1 is SGHKS, CDR2 YYEKEE (reference sequence). The CDR3 sequence: CASTYGDRGRGNEKLFF. The DNA for the CDR3 is TGTGCCAGCACCTACGGGGACAGGGGGCGTGGTAATGAAAAACTGTTTTTT.

The genes are TRBV7-9 and TRBJ1-5; D perhaps matches TRBD1 (5 bases). Deletions cut 5 bases from V and 6 bases from J, with 14 bases between. The V gene's germline CDR1 is SEHNR and CDR2 FQNEAQ (reference sequence). The CDR3 spans 14 residues. In nucleotides, the CDR3 is TGTGCCAGCAGCGGAACAGGTTGGGGTCAGCCCCAGCATTTT. Translated: CASSGTGWGQPQHF.

V gene TRBV7-7 combines with J gene TRBJ2-5, with D perhaps matching TRBD2 (6 bases). The CDR3 is 12 amino acids. Per the germline V gene, CDR1 is SSHAT and CDR2 is FNYEAQ (reference sequence). V was clipped by 4 bases and J by 5 bases, with 8 bases between them. The CDR3 protein is CASSSGGETQYF. CDR3 sequence (DNA): TGTGCCAGCAGCTCAGGAGGGGAGACCCAGTACTTC.

This chain links TRBV14 with TRBJ2-7; D gene ambiguous. With 2 bases removed from V and 1 base from J, the gap between germline ends came to 6 bases. The germline gives CDR1 SGHDN, CDR2 FVKESK. The CDR3 has 13 amino acids. CDR3 in DNA: TGTGCCAGCAGCCAACTCGGGTCCTACGAGCAGTACTTC. This encodes CASSQLGSYEQYF.

The J gene is TRBJ2-5, the V gene TRBV27, with a weak D call TRBD1 (6 bases). The CDR3 sequence is 15 residues long. Germline V CDR1 and CDR2: MNHEY, SMNVEV (reference sequence). V lost 5 bases and J lost 5, with 18 bases in between. The CDR3 coding sequence is TGTGCCAGCAGTCCCGCACAGGGTTTAGGGGAGACCCAGTACTTC. Protein sequence: CASSPAQGLGETQYF.

This clone was observed once. The rearrangement uses TRBV6-4 and TRBJ1-4; 8 positions agree with TRBD1. The CDR3 length is 18 residues. CDR1 is MRHNA, CDR2 SNTAGT, per germline. Losses at the gene ends were 9 bases for V and 0 bases for J; bases not matched to a gene: 15. The CDR3 DNA follows: TGTGCCAGACACTGCTCCGGACAGGGCGTTCCAACTAATGAAAAACTGTTTTTT. This codes for CARHCSGQGVPTNEKLFF.

The V and J genes are TRBV29-1 and TRBJ1-2; the D is unclear. The CDR3 loop spans 11 amino acids. The V gene's germline CDR1 is SQVTM and CDR2 ANQGSEA. The V gene lost 6 bases and the J gene lost 7 bases, with 12 bases spanning the gap. This chain's CDR3 is CSVLEGGGYTF. Here the CDR3 DNA reads TGCAGCGTGCTGGAGGGAGGTGGCTACACCTTC.

This clone occurred once. The CDR3 bases are TGTGCCAGCAGTGAGACTAGCGGGGGCCGCCAAGAGACCCAGTACTTC. Translating gives CASSETSGGRQETQYF. This rearrangement joins TRBV6-1 to TRBJ2-5; 12 bases are shared with TRBD2. This CDR3 spans 16 amino acids. V dropped 3 bases and J dropped 1; count of bases not matched to a gene: 3. Per the germline V gene, CDR1 is MNHNS and CDR2 is SASEGT.

The chain joins TRBV18 to TRBJ1-2; 9 bases map to TRBD1. V shed 3 bases, J shed 5 bases, and the junction held 7 bases outside the gene matches. The CDR3 spans 15 residues. Per the germline V gene, CDR1 is KGHSH and CDR2 is LQKENI. The CDR3 DNA is TGTGCCAGCTCACCTCCTACGGGACAGGGATATGGCTACACCTTC. Its protein product is CASSPPTGQGYGYTF. The whole variable domain, filled in from reference TRBV18 and TRBJ1-2, reads NAGVMQNPRHLVRRRGQEARLRCSPMKGHSHVYWYRQLPEEGLKFMVYLQKENIIDESGMPKERFSAEFPKEGPSILRIQQVVRGDSAAYFCASSPPTGQGYGYTFGSGTRLTVV.

The chain links TRBV14 to TRBJ2-5; D is undetermined. The CDR3 has 15 residues. The ends were cut back, 1 base at V and 5 bases at J, with 14 bases in the middle. Per germline, CDR1 SGHDN and CDR2 FVKESK. CDR3 residues: CASSQGLLHMETQYF. The CDR3 DNA is TGTGCCAGCAGCCAAGGTCTACTTCATATGGAGACCCAGTACTTC.

The V and J genes are TRBV5-1 and TRBJ2-7; D perhaps matches TRBD2 (5 bases). V gave up 1 base and J gave up 0 bases, with 11 bases separating them. Germline loops: CDR1 SGHRS, CDR2 YFSETQ. The CDR3 consists of 15 residues. The CDR3, as DNA: TGCGCCAGCAGCTTGAGGAGAGGGAGCTCCTACGAGCAGTACTTC. This gives the protein CASSLRRGSSYEQYF.